Below are 23 T cell receptor beta chains sequenced from a single sample in a study of T cell responses to AZD1222 COVID-19 vaccine. The protocol was immunoSEQ multiplex PCR, while the TCRdb copy is restricted to in-frame clones and leaves out a portion. The repertoire has 95,000 to 100,000 clones, 88% of them found once; the top ten carry around a sixth. The specimen was peripheral blood, collected 28 days after the second AZD1222 dose. The source is an adult who received the AZD1222 COVID-19 vaccine.

The chain is built from TRBV7-9 and TRBJ2-7, with no clear D. V dropped 11 bases and J dropped 7 bases, with 15 bases sitting between them. The CDR3 runs 11 residues. Germline CDR1 and CDR2: SEHNR and FQNEAQ (reference sequence). The CDR3 nucleotides are TGTGCCGCAGTAGGTCAAAGAGAGCAGTACTTC. Its translation is CAAVGQREQYF.

The rearrangement links TRBV6-5 to TRBJ2-7, with 10 bases that match TRBD2. In germline, CDR1 is MNHEY, CDR2 SVGAGI. This CDR3 spans 15 amino acids. V gave up 5 bases and J gave up 2 bases; unmatched junction bases: 6. The DNA for the CDR3 is TGTGCCAGCAGTCCTGGACTAGCGGTGCCCTACGAGCAGTACTTC. This translates into CASSPGLAVPYEQYF.

The chain's CDR3 is CATKGENGELFF. For the CDR3, the DNA is TGTGCCACCAAGGGAGAGAACGGGGAGCTGTTTTTT. J is TRBJ2-2 and V is TRBV24-1; possible D gene TRBD2, 5 bases. V was cut by 8 bases and J by 7 bases, with 10 bases left in between. The germline gives CDR1 KGHDR, CDR2 SFDVKD. The CDR3 spans 12 residues.

This rearrangement joins TRBV29-1 to TRBJ2-7; TRBD1 agrees at 11 bases. The germline V gene has CDR1 SQVTM and CDR2 ANQGSEA. J was trimmed by 2 bases and V by 7 bases; bases with no gene match: 7. The CDR3 has 14 residues. CDR3 amino acids: CSAEGDRGTYEQYF. The CDR3 nucleotides are TGCAGCGCCGAGGGGGACAGGGGGACCTACGAGCAGTACTTC.

This clone was detected only a few times. This sequence joins TRBV27 and TRBJ2-7; D possibly corresponds to TRBD2 (6 bases). V lost 10 bases to trimming and J lost 3 bases, with 22 bases between them. The V gene's germline CDR1 is MNHEY and CDR2 SMNVEV (reference sequence). This CDR3 contains 15 residues. The CDR3 coding sequence is TGTGCCATCGGGACTCCCCTCCCTCCGTTCTACGAGCAGTACTTC. Residues: CAIGTPLPPFYEQYF.

CDR3 loop: CASSPEVGGDQPQHF. In DNA, the CDR3 is TGTGCCAGCTCACCCGAGGTAGGGGGCGATCAGCCCCAGCATTTT. The rearrangement uses TRBV18 and TRBJ1-5; 7 bases match TRBD1. Germline V gene lookup returns CDR1 KGHSH and CDR2 LQKENI. The CDR3 sequence is 15 residues long. Trimming cost V 3 bases and J 5 bases; bases outside gene matches: 7. Based on the CDR3 plus reference TRBV18 and TRBJ1-5, the full variable domain is NAGVMQNPRHLVRRRGQEARLRCSPMKGHSHVYWYRQLPEEGLKFMVYLQKENIIDESGMPKERFSAEFPKEGPSILRIQQVVRGDSAAYFCASSPEVGGDQPQHFGDGTRLSIL.

The rearrangement links TRBV5-4 to TRBJ2-6; D is perhaps TRBD1 or TRBD2 (5 bases each). V was trimmed by 4 bases and J by 1 base, leaving 21 bases between them. Germline CDR1 SGHNT, CDR2 YYREEE (reference sequence). This CDR3 has 19 amino acids. The DNA for the CDR3 is TGTGCCAGCAGCGGTAGAACGGGACCCAGAGAGTCTGGGGCCAACGTCCTGACTTTC. This sequence encodes CASSGRTGPRESGANVLTF.

This clone was seen more than once but under ten times. The rearrangement uses TRBV6-5 and TRBJ2-5; perhaps TRBD1 as D (6 bases). The V end lost 6 bases, the J end lost 1 base, and 12 bases lay between the germline ends. In germline, CDR1 is MNHEY, CDR2 SVGAGI. This CDR3 is 14 amino acids long. Written as DNA, the CDR3 is TGTGCCAGCAGCGATGGACAGATCCAAGAGACCCAGTACTTC. Amino acids: CASSDGQIQETQYF.

The chain recombines TRBV15 with TRBJ1-1, with TRBD1 as a possible D gene (6 bases). The CDR3 length is 14 residues. V was cut by 0 bases and J by 7 bases, with 12 bases left in between. Germline V gene sequence: CDR1 LNHNV, CDR2 YYDKDF (reference sequence). The CDR3 loop reads CATSRDRTAFEAFF. The CDR3 DNA reads TGTGCCACCAGCAGAGATAGGACAGCTTTTGAAGCTTTCTTT. The entire variable domain, with the rest obtained from reference TRBV15 and TRBJ1-1, is as follows: DAMVIQNPRYQVTQFGKPVTLSCSQTLNHNVMYWYQQKSSQAPKLLFHYYDKDFNNEADTPDNFQSRRPNTSFCFLDIRSPGLGDTAMYLCATSRDRTAFEAFFGQGTRLTVV.

The rearrangement uses TRBV30 and TRBJ2-2, with D uncertain. V was trimmed by 0 bases and J by 5 bases, leaving 7 bases between them. This CDR3 has 13 amino acids. Looked up from germline, CDR1 is GTSNPN and CDR2 is SVGIG (reference sequence). CDR3 nucleotides: TGTGCCTGGAGTGTAGATCATACCGGGGAGCTGTTTTTT. It codes for CAWSVDHTGELFF.

The sample holds a few counts of this clone. The chain has TRBV19 and TRBJ2-1; D unresolved. CDR3 size: 14 residues. V was pared by 3 bases and J by 8 bases, with 14 bases between. Germline assignment: CDR1 LNHDA and CDR2 SQIVND (reference sequence). The CDR3 loop is CASSIRALWDEQFF. CDR3 DNA sequence: TGTGCCAGTAGTATTAGGGCGCTCTGGGATGAGCAGTTCTTC.

The chain is built from TRBV3-1 (or the pseudogene TRBV3-2) and TRBJ2-7; D is unresolved. V was clipped by 0 bases and J by 1 base, with 1 base between them. Germline CDR1 and CDR2: LGHDT and YNNKEL (reference sequence). CDR3 size: 12 residues. The CDR3 DNA reads as TGTGCCAGCAGCCAAGAATCCTACGAGCAGTACTTC. It specifies CASSQESYEQYF.

This clone was found once. The rearrangement links TRBV5-1 to TRBJ2-7; 7 bases are shared with TRBD1. The CDR3 is made up of 16 amino acids. The germline V gene has CDR1 SGHRS and CDR2 YFSETQ. With 4 bases clipped from V and 0 bases from J, the junction kept 10 bases outside the gene matches. The DNA of the CDR3 is TGCGCCAGCAGCCTAGACATGGGACAGTTCTCCTACGAGCAGTACTTC. Its translation: CASSLDMGQFSYEQYF.

This chain uses TRBV28 with TRBJ1-2, with a weak D call TRBD1 (6 bases). The CDR3 consists of 14 residues. Trimming cost V 2 bases and J 2 bases, with 9 bases left between them. Germline CDR1 and CDR2: MDHEN and SYDVKM. The DNA of the CDR3 is TGTGCCAGCAGTTTAGTTGGGGGCAACTATGGCTACACCTTC. This codes for CASSLVGGNYGYTF.

The V and J genes are TRBV5-6 and TRBJ1-1; D gene ambiguous. Per germline, CDR1 SGHDT and CDR2 YYEEEE. Trimming removed 2 bases from V and 5 bases from J, with 16 bases in between. CDR3 length: 15 residues. For the CDR3, the DNA is TGTGCCAGCAGCTTCCAAACCCCAAGAGAGACTGAAGCTTTCTTT. It translates to CASSFQTPRETEAFF. Together with reference TRBV5-6 and TRBJ1-1, the CDR3 gives the full variable domain: DAGVTQSPTHLIKTRGQQVTLRCSPKSGHDTVSWYQQALGQGPQFIFQYYEEEERQRGNFPDRFSGHQFPNYSSELNVNALLLGDSALYLCASSFQTPRETEAFFGQGTRLTVV.

This clone appeared once. The gene calls are TRBV27 and TRBJ2-7; possibly TRBD2 for D (5 bases). V was shortened by 6 bases and J by 1 base, with 13 bases between the two germline ends. The CDR3 length is 14 residues. In germline, CDR1 is MNHEY, CDR2 SMNVEV (reference sequence). CDR3 in DNA: TGTGCCAGCAGGGCCCAGCGGCAATCCTACGAGCAGTACTTC. Amino acids: CASRAQRQSYEQYF.

The rearrangement joins TRBV25-1 to TRBJ1-6, with D unclear. CDR1 is MGHDK, CDR2 SYGVNS, per germline. Trimming cost V 8 bases and J 9 bases, with 11 bases left between them. CDR3 length equals 12 residues. The CDR3: CASASPSSPLHF. CDR3 DNA: TGTGCCAGCGCCTCCCCCAGTTCACCCCTCCACTTT.

This clone was seen once. Other DNA sequences of this sample code for an identical CDR3. V is TRBV3-1 (or the pseudogene TRBV3-2) and J is TRBJ1-2; D is possibly TRBD1 (6 bases). Trimming removed 4 bases from V and 8 bases from J, with 8 bases in between. CDR3 length equals 11 residues. The germline CDR1 and CDR2 sequences are LGHDT and YNNKEL (reference sequence). The CDR3 nucleotides are TGTGCCAGCAGCCGGGGGCGAGGCTACACCTTC. This codes for CASSRGRGYTF.

V and J are TRBV30 and TRBJ1-4; D gene ambiguous. The CDR3 runs 14 residues. Trimming pared 5 bases from V and 0 bases from J, leaving 10 bases between. CDR1 and CDR2 from the germline V gene are GTSNPN and SVGIG (reference sequence). The CDR3 sequence: CAWGVVATNEKLFF. CDR3 in DNA: TGTGCCTGGGGCGTAGTGGCAACTAATGAAAAACTGTTTTTT.

The V and J genes are TRBV19 and TRBJ1-5, with TRBD1 as a possible D gene (5 bases). The CDR3 is made up of 15 amino acids. The germline gives CDR1 LNHDA, CDR2 SQIVND (reference sequence). Trimming removed 3 bases at V and 2 bases at J, with 11 bases between. The CDR3, as DNA: TGTGCCAGTAGTATTTGGGGGACGGGCAATCAGCCCCAGCATTTT. It encodes CASSIWGTGNQPQHF.

The V gene is TRBV7-9, the J gene TRBJ2-1; TRBD1 agrees at 8 bases. This CDR3 has 16 amino acids. The germline V gene encodes CDR1 SEHNR and CDR2 FQNEAQ (reference sequence). Trimming removed 5 bases from V and 6 bases from J; junction bases left unmatched: 12. Written as DNA, the CDR3 is TGTGCCAGCAGCCAATACACAGGGGGAAATAGCAATGAGCAGTTCTTC. Amino acids: CASSQYTGGNSNEQFF. Full variable domain (outside the CDR3, taken from reference TRBV7-9 and TRBJ2-1): DTGVSQNPRHKITKRGQNVTFRCDPISEHNRLYWYRQTLGQGPEFLTYFQNEAQLEKSRLLSDRFSAERPKGSFSTLEIQRTEQGDSAMYLCASSQYTGGNSNEQFFGPGTRLTVL.

V is TRBV19 and J is TRBJ1-5; 7 positions agree with TRBD1. CDR1 and CDR2 from the germline V gene are LNHDA and SQIVND (reference sequence). J gave up 9 bases and V 6 bases, and 11 bases lay outside the gene matches. The CDR3 has 14 amino acids. CDR3: CASRGGQFQWPQHF. DNA for the CDR3: TGTGCCAGTAGAGGGGGACAGTTCCAATGGCCCCAGCATTTT.

The chain combines TRBV19 with TRBJ2-5; D is unresolved. The V end was cut by 6 bases, the J end by 4 bases, with 6 bases between. This CDR3 is built from 11 residues. Germline CDR1 reads LNHDA; CDR2 reads SQIVND (reference sequence). Here the CDR3 DNA reads TGTGCCAGTAGCCTCTCAGAGACCCAGTACTTC. This translates into CASSLSETQYF.